The 15 T cell receptor beta chains presented below share a single source sample, sequenced in a study of CD8+CD57+ T cells in acquired aplastic anemia. The TCR beta profiling, which covered VDJ combination and CDR3 sequence, was carried out using genomic DNA as the template. TCRdb itself ran the reads through MiXCR, one entry per CDR3 protein. The table has under 200,000 distinct CDR3 sequences, over 40% seen once. Whoever was chosen for sequencing had shown CD8+CD57+ cell expansion by flow cytometry. The sequenced sample was sorted CD4+, CD8+, or CD8+CD57+ T cells (not recorded which) from PBMCs. These receptors originate from a human donor with aplastic anemia.

The chain combines TRBV10-3 with TRBJ2-3; D is unresolved. There are 14 residues in the CDR3. Trimming took off 10 bases at V and 0 bases at J, with 14 bases between the two ends. CDR1 is ENHRY, CDR2 SYGVKD, per germline. In nucleotides, the CDR3 is TGTGCCAGTTGGCTAGGAGCTAGCACAGATACGCAGTATTTT. Its protein product is CASWLGASTDTQYF.

This clonotype was seen only a few times. The J gene is TRBJ1-5, the V gene TRBV30; D remains ambiguous. With 0 bases removed from V and 9 bases from J, the gap between germline ends came to 15 bases. The V gene's germline CDR1 is GTSNPN and CDR2 SVGIG (reference sequence). The CDR3 sequence is 14 residues long. The CDR3 protein is CAWSVLGGLGPQHF. CDR3 nucleotide sequence: TGTGCCTGGAGTGTACTAGGTGGACTGGGGCCCCAGCATTTT.

This clonotype was seen repeatedly, ten times or more. V gene TRBV20-1 combines with J gene TRBJ2-1, with D tentatively TRBD2 (5 bases). From germline, CDR1 is DFQATT and CDR2 SNEGSKA (reference sequence). This CDR3 comprises 15 residues. Between the trimmed V and J ends, which lost 4 bases and 6 bases, there was a span of 19 bases. In DNA, the CDR3 is TGCAGTGCTACTTCACGGTCGGGGTCCCCCAATGAGCAGTTCTTC. Translated: CSATSRSGSPNEQFF.

The chain uses TRBV5-4 and TRBJ1-1; D gene unclear. CDR3 length equals 13 residues. Trimming pared 4 bases from V and 3 bases from J, leaving 10 bases between. The germline V gene encodes CDR1 SGHNT and CDR2 YYREEE (reference sequence). CDR3 amino acids: CASSLQSDTEAFF. CDR3 sequence (DNA): TGTGCCAGCAGCCTCCAATCGGACACTGAAGCTTTCTTT. The full variable domain, completed using reference TRBV5-4 and TRBJ1-1, is ETGVTQSPTHLIKTRGQQVTLRCSSQSGHNTVSWYQQALGQGPQFIFQYYREEENGRGNFPPRFSGLQFPNYSSELNVNALELDDSALYLCASSLQSDTEAFFGQGTRLTVV.

This chain connects TRBV3-1 to TRBJ2-1; TRBD1 is a possible D gene (5 bases). V was shortened by 1 base and J by 2 bases, with 12 bases between the two germline ends. This CDR3 contains 16 residues. Germline values: CDR1 LGHDT, CDR2 YNNKEL (reference sequence). The CDR3: CASSQGVRATYNEQFF. The CDR3, as DNA: TGTGCCAGCAGCCAAGGCGTCAGGGCAACCTACAATGAGCAGTTCTTC.

V usage is TRBV28 and J usage is TRBJ1-6; perhaps TRBD1 as D (6 bases). This CDR3 region has 16 residues. Germline values: CDR1 MDHEN, CDR2 SYDVKM. With 6 bases removed from V and 9 bases from J, the gap between germline ends came to 21 bases. The CDR3 DNA reads TGTGCCAGCAGGCGAGATGAGGGGGGATTCGCTTCACCCCTCCACTTT. Protein sequence: CASRRDEGGFASPLHF.

This clonotype was seen a single time. CDR3 in amino acids: CSVRTPGQGAHEQYF. Here the CDR3 DNA reads TGCAGTGTACGCACCCCGGGACAGGGGGCCCACGAGCAGTACTTC. V usage is TRBV20-1 and J usage is TRBJ2-7, with 12 bases identical to TRBD1. CDR1 is DFQATT, CDR2 SNEGSKA, per germline (reference sequence). V shed 7 bases and J 5 bases; nucleotides not matched to a gene: 12. The CDR3 runs 15 residues.

A remark on this clonotype: Being one base from a much bigger clone, this may be a read error. This chain connects TRBV2 to TRBJ1-3; weak D call: TRBD1 (5 bases). Per germline, CDR1 SNHLY and CDR2 FYNNEI. The CDR3 spans 15 residues. CDR3 DNA sequence: TGTGCCAGCAGTGTGGGACTTAACTCTGGAAACGCCATATATTTT. This encodes CASSVGLNSGNAIYF. Using reference TRBV2 and TRBJ1-3 for the parts outside the CDR3, the full variable domain is EPEVTQTPSHQVTQMGQEVILRCVPISNHLYFYWYRQILGQKVEFLVSFYNNEISEKSEIFDDQFSVERPDGSNFTLKIRSTKLEDSAMYFCASSVGLNSGNAIYFGEGSWLTVV.

V usage is TRBV20-1 and J usage is TRBJ1-3; D gene unclear. V was shortened by 0 bases and J by 7 bases, with 4 bases between the two germline ends. This CDR3 has 11 residues. CDR1 is DFQATT and CDR2 is SNEGSKA in the germline V gene (reference sequence). CDR3 residues: CSAREENTIYF. DNA of the CDR3: TGCAGTGCTAGAGAGGAGAACACCATATATTTT.

The chain combines TRBV24-1 with TRBJ2-7; TRBD1 aligns across 7 bases. Germline CDR1 KGHDR, CDR2 SFDVKD. CDR3 length: 13 amino acids. V shed 9 bases, J shed 1 base, and the junction held 5 bases outside the gene matches. The CDR3 spells CATRDSNSYEQYF. Here the CDR3 DNA reads TGTGCCACCCGGGACAGCAATTCCTACGAGCAGTACTTC.

This clonotype showed up just a few times. The chain employs TRBV15 and TRBJ2-1, with D possibly being TRBD2 (5 bases). Germline CDR1 and CDR2: LNHNV and YYDKDF (reference sequence). CDR3 length: 13 residues. V was trimmed by 5 bases and J by 1 base, leaving 6 bases between them. CDR3 amino acids: CATSRDSYNEQFF. CDR3 nucleotides: TGTGCCACCAGCCGGGATTCCTACAATGAGCAGTTCTTC. Drawing the rest from reference TRBV15 and TRBJ2-1, the complete variable domain is DAMVIQNPRYQVTQFGKPVTLSCSQTLNHNVMYWYQQKSSQAPKLLFHYYDKDFNNEADTPDNFQSRRPNTSFCFLDIRSPGLGDTAMYLCATSRDSYNEQFFGPGTRLTVL.

CDR3 region: CASRVAGGGHNEQFF. CDR3 in DNA: TGTGCCAGCAGGGTAGCGGGAGGGGGCCACAATGAGCAGTTCTTC. V usage is TRBV2 and J usage is TRBJ2-1; TRBD2 agrees at 11 bases. V shed 6 bases, J shed 5 bases, and the junction held 6 bases outside the gene matches. Germline assignment: CDR1 SNHLY and CDR2 FYNNEI. This CDR3 comprises 15 residues.

The CDR3 DNA follows: TGCGCCAGCTCTGCTGGGCAAGGCGATTCACCCCTCCACTTT. Protein sequence: CASSAGQGDSPLHF. The chain recombines TRBV10-1 with TRBJ1-6; D remains unclear. In germline, CDR1 is WNHNN, CDR2 SYGVQD (reference sequence). V lost 8 bases, J lost 8 bases, and 16 bases lay in between. The CDR3 totals 14 residues.

The J gene is TRBJ1-2, the V gene TRBV20-1; TRBD1 matches 9 bases. The germline gives CDR1 DFQATT, CDR2 SNEGSKA (reference sequence). CDR3 size: 15 residues. V dropped 5 bases and J dropped 6; count of bases not matched to a gene: 13. The chain's CDR3 is CSAGDRAGTGHGYTF. The CDR3, as DNA: TGCAGTGCTGGGGACCGGGCCGGGACAGGGCATGGCTACACCTTC.

This clonotype was found many times. The chain recombines TRBV9 with TRBJ1-1; D unclear. Trimming cost V 0 bases and J 6 bases, with 12 bases left between them. CDR3 length equals 14 residues. Germline V lookup: CDR1 SGDLS, CDR2 YYNGEE. CDR3 loop: CASSVGSGSSEAFF. CDR3 DNA: TGTGCCAGCAGCGTAGGATCCGGGAGCTCTGAAGCTTTCTTT.